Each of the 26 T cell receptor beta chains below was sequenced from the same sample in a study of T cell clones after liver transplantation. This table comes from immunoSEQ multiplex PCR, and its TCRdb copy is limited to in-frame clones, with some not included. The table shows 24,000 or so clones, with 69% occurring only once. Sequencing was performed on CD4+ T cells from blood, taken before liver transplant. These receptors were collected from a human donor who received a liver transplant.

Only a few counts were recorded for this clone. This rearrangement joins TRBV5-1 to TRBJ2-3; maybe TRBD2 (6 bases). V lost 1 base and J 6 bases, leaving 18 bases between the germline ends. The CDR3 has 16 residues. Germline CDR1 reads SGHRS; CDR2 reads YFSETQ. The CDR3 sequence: CASSLKGLGVGDTQYF. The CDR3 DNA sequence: TGCGCCAGCAGCTTGAAGGGACTGGGAGTTGGCGATACGCAGTATTTT.

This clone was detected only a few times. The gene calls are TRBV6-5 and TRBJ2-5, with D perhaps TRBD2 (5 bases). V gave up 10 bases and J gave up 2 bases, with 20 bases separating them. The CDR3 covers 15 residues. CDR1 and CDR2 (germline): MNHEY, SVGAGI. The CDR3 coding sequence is TGTGCCAACGAACCGGGCGGCGGGTATCAAGAGACCCAGTACTTC. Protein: CANEPGGGYQETQYF.

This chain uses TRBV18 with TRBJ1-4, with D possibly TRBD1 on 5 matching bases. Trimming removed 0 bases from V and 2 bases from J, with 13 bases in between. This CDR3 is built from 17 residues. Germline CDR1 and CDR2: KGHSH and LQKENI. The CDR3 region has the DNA TGTGCCAGCTCACCACCGGGGCGGGTTCCGACTAATGAAAAACTGTTTTTT. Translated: CASSPPGRVPTNEKLFF.

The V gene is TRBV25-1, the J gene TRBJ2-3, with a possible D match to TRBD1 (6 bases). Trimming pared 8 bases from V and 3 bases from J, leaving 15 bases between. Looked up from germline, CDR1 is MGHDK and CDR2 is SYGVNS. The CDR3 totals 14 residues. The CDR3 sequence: CASSTGIGTDTQYF. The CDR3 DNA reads TGTGCCAGCTCAACAGGGATCGGTACAGATACGCAGTATTTT.

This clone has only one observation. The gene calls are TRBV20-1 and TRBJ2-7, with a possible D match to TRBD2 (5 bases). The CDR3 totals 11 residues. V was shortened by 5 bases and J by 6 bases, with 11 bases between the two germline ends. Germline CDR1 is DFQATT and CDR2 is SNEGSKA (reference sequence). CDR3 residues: CSAPLGSEQYF. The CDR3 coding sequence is TGCAGTGCTCCCTTGGGGAGCGAGCAGTACTTC.

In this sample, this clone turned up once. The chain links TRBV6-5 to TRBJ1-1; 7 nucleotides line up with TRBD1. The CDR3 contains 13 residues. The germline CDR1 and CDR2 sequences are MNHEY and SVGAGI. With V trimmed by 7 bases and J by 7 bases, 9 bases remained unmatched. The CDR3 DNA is TGTGCCAGCACAGACAGGGCCGGGGTTGAAGCTTTCTTT. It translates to CASTDRAGVEAFF.

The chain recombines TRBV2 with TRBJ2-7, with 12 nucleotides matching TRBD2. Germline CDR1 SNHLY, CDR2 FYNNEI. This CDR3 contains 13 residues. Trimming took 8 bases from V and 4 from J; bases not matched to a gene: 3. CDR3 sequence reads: CASGLAGSYEQYV. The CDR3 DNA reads TGTGCCAGCGGACTAGCGGGATCGTACGAGCAGTACGTC.

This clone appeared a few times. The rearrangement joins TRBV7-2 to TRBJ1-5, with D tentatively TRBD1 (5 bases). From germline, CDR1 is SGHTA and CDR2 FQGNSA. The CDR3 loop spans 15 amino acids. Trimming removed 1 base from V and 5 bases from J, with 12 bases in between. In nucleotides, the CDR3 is TGTGCCAGCAGCTTAGATTCAGGGCTCCATCAGCCCCAGCATTTT. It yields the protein CASSLDSGLHQPQHF.

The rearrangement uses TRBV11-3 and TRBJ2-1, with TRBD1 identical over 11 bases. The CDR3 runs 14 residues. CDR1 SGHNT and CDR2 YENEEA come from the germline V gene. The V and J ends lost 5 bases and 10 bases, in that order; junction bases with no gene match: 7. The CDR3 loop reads CASSHGQGAQEQFF. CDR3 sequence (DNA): TGTGCCAGCAGCCACGGACAGGGGGCTCAGGAGCAGTTCTTC.

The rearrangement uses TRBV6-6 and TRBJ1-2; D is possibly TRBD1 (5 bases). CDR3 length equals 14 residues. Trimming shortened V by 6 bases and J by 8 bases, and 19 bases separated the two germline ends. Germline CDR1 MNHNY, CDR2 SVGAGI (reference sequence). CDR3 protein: CASSPIGTDGGYTF. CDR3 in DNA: TGTGCCAGCAGCCCAATTGGGACTGATGGGGGCTACACCTTC.

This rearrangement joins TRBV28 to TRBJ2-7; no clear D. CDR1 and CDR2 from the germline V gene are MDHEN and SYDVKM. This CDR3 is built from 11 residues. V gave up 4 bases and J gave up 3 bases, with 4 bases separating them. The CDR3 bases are TGTGCCAGCAGTTACCTCTACGAGCAGTACTTC. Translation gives CASSYLYEQYF.

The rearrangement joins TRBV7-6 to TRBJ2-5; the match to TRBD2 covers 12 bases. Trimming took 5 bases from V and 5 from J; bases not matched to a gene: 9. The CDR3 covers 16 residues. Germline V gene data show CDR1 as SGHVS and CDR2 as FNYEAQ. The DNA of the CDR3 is TGTGCCAGCAGCCGGACTAGCGGGACGACTTGGGAGACCCAGTACTTC. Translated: CASSRTSGTTWETQYF.

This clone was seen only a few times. The CDR3 loop reads CASSISGARSTEAFF. In nucleotides, the CDR3 is TGTGCCAGTAGTATCAGTGGGGCCCGGAGCACTGAAGCTTTCTTT. J is TRBJ1-1 and V is TRBV19, with a tentative D call TRBD1 (5 bases). There are 15 residues in the CDR3. The germline V gene has CDR1 LNHDA and CDR2 SQIVND (reference sequence). V gave up 3 bases and J gave up 4 bases, with 15 bases separating them.

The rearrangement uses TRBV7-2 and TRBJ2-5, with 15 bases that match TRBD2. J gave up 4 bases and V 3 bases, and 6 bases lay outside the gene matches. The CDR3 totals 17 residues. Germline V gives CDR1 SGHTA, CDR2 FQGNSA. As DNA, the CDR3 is TGTGCCAGCAGCTTCGGACTAGCGGGGGGGCAGGGAGAGACCCAGTACTTC. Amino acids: CASSFGLAGGQGETQYF.

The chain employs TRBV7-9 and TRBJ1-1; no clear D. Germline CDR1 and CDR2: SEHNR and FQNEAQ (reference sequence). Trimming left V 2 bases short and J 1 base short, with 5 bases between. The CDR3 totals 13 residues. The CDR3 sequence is CASSLLGNTEAFF. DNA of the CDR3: TGTGCCAGCAGCTTACTGGGGAACACTGAAGCTTTCTTT.

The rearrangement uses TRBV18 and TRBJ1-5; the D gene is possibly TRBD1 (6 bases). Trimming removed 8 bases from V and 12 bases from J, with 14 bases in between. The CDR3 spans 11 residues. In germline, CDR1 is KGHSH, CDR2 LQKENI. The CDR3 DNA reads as TGTGCCAGCCCAAACACAGGGAGCCAGCATTTT. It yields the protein CASPNTGSQHF.

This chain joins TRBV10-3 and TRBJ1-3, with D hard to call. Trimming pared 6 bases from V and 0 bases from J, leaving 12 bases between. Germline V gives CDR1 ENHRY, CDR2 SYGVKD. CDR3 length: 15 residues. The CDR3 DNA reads TGTGCCATCAGACCCGGCGGCAACTCTGGAAACACCATATATTTT. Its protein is CAIRPGGNSGNTIYF.

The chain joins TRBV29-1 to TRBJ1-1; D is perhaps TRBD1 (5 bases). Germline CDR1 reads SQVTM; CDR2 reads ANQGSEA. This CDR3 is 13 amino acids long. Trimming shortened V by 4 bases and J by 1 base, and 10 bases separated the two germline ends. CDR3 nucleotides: TGCAGCGTTGTTTTTGGGGCGAACACTGAAGCTTTCTTT. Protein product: CSVVFGANTEAFF.

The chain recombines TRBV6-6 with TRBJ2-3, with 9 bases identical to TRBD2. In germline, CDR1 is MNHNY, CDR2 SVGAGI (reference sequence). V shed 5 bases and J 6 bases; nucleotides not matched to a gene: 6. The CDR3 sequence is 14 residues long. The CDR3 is CASSPGTSPDTQYF. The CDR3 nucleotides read TGTGCCAGCAGTCCAGGGACTAGCCCCGATACGCAGTATTTT.

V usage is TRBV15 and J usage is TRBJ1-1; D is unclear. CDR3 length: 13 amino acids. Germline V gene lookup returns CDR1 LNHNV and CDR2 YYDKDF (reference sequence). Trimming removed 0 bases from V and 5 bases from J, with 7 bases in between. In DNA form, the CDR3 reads TGTGCCACCAGCAGAGATGGAGGGACTGAAGCTTTCTTT. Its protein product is CATSRDGGTEAFF. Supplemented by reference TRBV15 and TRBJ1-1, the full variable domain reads DAMVIQNPRYQVTQFGKPVTLSCSQTLNHNVMYWYQQKSSQAPKLLFHYYDKDFNNEADTPDNFQSRRPNTSFCFLDIRSPGLGDTAMYLCATSRDGGTEAFFGQGTRLTVV.

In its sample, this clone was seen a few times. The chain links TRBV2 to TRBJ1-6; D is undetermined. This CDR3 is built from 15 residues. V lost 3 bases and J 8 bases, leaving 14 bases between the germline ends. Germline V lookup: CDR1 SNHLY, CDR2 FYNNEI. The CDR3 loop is CASSDTVAWDSPLHF. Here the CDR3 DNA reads TGTGCCAGCAGTGACACAGTTGCTTGGGATTCACCCCTCCACTTT.

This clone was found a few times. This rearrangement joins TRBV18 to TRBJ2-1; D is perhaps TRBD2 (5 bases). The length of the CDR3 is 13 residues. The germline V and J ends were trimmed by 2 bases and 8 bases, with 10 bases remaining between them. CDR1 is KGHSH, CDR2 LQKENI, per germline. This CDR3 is CASSPGESYEQFF. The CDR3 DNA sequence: TGTGCCAGCTCACCAGGGGAGAGTTATGAGCAGTTCTTC.

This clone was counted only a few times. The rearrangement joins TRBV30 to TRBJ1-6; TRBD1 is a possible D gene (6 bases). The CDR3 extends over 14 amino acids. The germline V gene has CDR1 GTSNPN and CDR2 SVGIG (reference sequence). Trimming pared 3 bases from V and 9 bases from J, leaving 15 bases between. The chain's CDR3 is CAWSLQGFGSPLHF. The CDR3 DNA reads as TGTGCCTGGAGCCTACAGGGTTTTGGTTCACCCCTCCACTTT.

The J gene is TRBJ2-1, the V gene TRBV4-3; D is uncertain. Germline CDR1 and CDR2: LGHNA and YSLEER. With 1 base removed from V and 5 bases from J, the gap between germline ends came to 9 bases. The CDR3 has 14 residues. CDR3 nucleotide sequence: TGCGCCAGCAGCCAAGGACTCCGAAACAATGAGCAGTTCTTC. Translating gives CASSQGLRNNEQFF.

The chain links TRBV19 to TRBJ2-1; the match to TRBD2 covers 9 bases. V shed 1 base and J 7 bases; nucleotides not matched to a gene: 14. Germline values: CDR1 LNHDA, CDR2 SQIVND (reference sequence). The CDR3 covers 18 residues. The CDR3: CASSIGGLAGGPRNEQFF. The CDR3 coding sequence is TGTGCCAGTAGTATAGGGGGACTGGCGGGAGGGCCGAGGAATGAGCAGTTCTTC.

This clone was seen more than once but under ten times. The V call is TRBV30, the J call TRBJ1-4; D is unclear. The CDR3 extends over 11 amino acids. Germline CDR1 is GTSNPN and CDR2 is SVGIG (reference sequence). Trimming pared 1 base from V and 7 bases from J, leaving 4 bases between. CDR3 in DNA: TGTGCCTGGAGTGGAGTTGAAAAACTGTTTTTT. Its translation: CAWSGVEKLFF.